These T cell receptor beta chains were read from a single sample in a study of T cell clonotyping in hematopoietic cell transplantation. Only in-frame clones appear in the TCRdb table, and some are missing; sequencing was by immunoSEQ multiplex PCR. The sample consists of some 40,000 clones, less than 95% of them appearing once. Sequenced sample: peripheral blood mononuclear cells. All receptors derive from a woman aged 50 to 65 in good health. Some clones in this sample may be carry-over from other donors' samples. Both conserved end residues are part of each CDR3. Fields, in order: D gene, clone size, V gene, CDR3 length, J gene, CDR3 DNA, CDR3 protein. A D gene is named only where the DNA matches it firmly. Size is omitted from some rows. Given values are once, few, many or a class for expanded clones.

D gene: .
clone size: .
V gene: TRBV11-3
CDR3 length: 13
J gene: TRBJ2-5
CDR3 DNA: TGTGCCAGCAGTTCTACAAGTCAAGAGACCCAGTACTTC
CDR3 protein: CASSSTSQETQYF

D gene: TRBD1
clone size: few
V gene: TRBV28
CDR3 length: 14
J gene: TRBJ1-3
CDR3 DNA: TGTGCCAGCAGTCCCGGGTACAGGGGGAACACCATATATTTT
CDR3 protein: CASSPGYRGNTIYF

D gene: .
clone size: .
V gene: TRBV7-3
CDR3 length: 14
J gene: TRBJ2-2
CDR3 DNA: TGTGCCAGCAGCTTAACCATTGGCACCGGGGAGCTGTTTTTT
CDR3 protein: CASSLTIGTGELFF

D gene: .
clone size: .
V gene: TRBV10-3
CDR3 length: 15
J gene: TRBJ1-1
CDR3 DNA: TGTGCCATCATCCCTTCCCCGGAGGGGGACACTGAAGCTTTCTTT
CDR3 protein: CAIIPSPEGDTEAFF

D gene: .
clone size: .
V gene: TRBV28
CDR3 length: 11
J gene: TRBJ2-7
CDR3 DNA: TGTGCCAGCAGGTACTCCTACGAGCAGTACTTC
CDR3 protein: CASRYSYEQYF

D gene: .
clone size: .
V gene: TRBV19
CDR3 length: 15
J gene: TRBJ1-2
CDR3 DNA: TGTGCCAGTAGTATAGAGGGCAGGGGAGGCAATGGCTACACCTTC
CDR3 protein: CASSIEGRGGNGYTF

D gene: .
clone size: .
V gene: TRBV7-8
CDR3 length: 17
J gene: TRBJ1-5
CDR3 DNA: TGTGCCAGCAGCTTATGGAGGCCTGGCCAAAAGCGTCAGCCCCAGCATTTT
CDR3 protein: CASSLWRPGQKRQPQHF

D gene: .
clone size: .
V gene: TRBV7-2
CDR3 length: 15
J gene: TRBJ2-1
CDR3 DNA: TGTGCCAGCAGCTTAGCGGGTCCTTCCTACAATGAGCAGTTCTTC
CDR3 protein: CASSLAGPSYNEQFF

D gene: .
clone size: .
V gene: TRBV10-3
CDR3 length: 13
J gene: TRBJ2-7
CDR3 DNA: TGTGCCATCAGTGAGACACGATCCTACGAGCAGTACTTC
CDR3 protein: CAISETRSYEQYF

D gene: .
clone size: .
V gene: TRBV30
CDR3 length: 15
J gene: TRBJ2-2
CDR3 DNA: TGTGCCTGGAGTGTGGGCAGGCCGAACACCGGGGAGCTGTTTTTT
CDR3 protein: CAWSVGRPNTGELFF

D gene: .
clone size: .
V gene: TRBV28
CDR3 length: 13
J gene: TRBJ1-5
CDR3 DNA: TGTGCCAGCAGGCCCAAGAGCCATCAGCCCCAGCATTTT
CDR3 protein: CASRPKSHQPQHF

D gene: .
clone size: few
V gene: TRBV4-1
CDR3 length: 14
J gene: TRBJ2-7
CDR3 DNA: TGCGCCAGCAGCCATGGTGGAGACCTCTACGAGCAGTACTTC
CDR3 protein: CASSHGGDLYEQYF

D gene: .
clone size: .
V gene: TRBV7-9
CDR3 length: 14
J gene: TRBJ1-2
CDR3 DNA: TGTGCCAGCAGCAAAAACGGGGCAGACTATGGCTACACCTTC
CDR3 protein: CASSKNGADYGYTF

D gene: .
clone size: .
V gene: TRBV5-5
CDR3 length: 14
J gene: TRBJ1-5
CDR3 DNA: TGTGCCAGCAGCTTGGAGTCGGCCAATCAGCCCCAGCATTTT
CDR3 protein: CASSLESANQPQHF

D gene: TRBD1
clone size: .
V gene: TRBV7-6
CDR3 length: 16
J gene: TRBJ1-6
CDR3 DNA: TGTGCCAGCAGCTTAGTAGGGGGACAGGGTACCTCACCCCTCCACTTT
CDR3 protein: CASSLVGGQGTSPLHF

D gene: TRBD1
clone size: .
V gene: TRBV30
CDR3 length: 10
J gene: TRBJ1-3
CDR3 DNA: TGTGCCGGACAGGCCAACACCATATATTTT
CDR3 protein: CAGQANTIYF

D gene: .
clone size: once
V gene: TRBV6-5
CDR3 length: 15
J gene: TRBJ1-2
CDR3 DNA: TGTGCCAGCAGTTACCAAGGGGGGGCTTACACTGGCTACACCTTC
CDR3 protein: CASSYQGGAYTGYTF

D gene: .
clone size: .
V gene: TRBV7-6
CDR3 length: 15
J gene: TRBJ2-5
CDR3 DNA: TGTGCCAGCAGCTCCTTCCTAGCGACCCAAGAGACCCAGTACTTC
CDR3 protein: CASSSFLATQETQYF

D gene: .
clone size: .
V gene: TRBV14
CDR3 length: 12
J gene: TRBJ2-7
CDR3 DNA: TGTGCCAGCAGTACTAGTGGGTACGAGCAGTACTTC
CDR3 protein: CASSTSGYEQYF

D gene: TRBD1
clone size: .
V gene: TRBV19
CDR3 length: 13
J gene: TRBJ1-6
CDR3 DNA: TGTGCCACCGGGACAGCCTATAATTCACCCCTCCACTTT
CDR3 protein: CATGTAYNSPLHF

D gene: .
clone size: few
V gene: TRBV7-3
CDR3 length: 13
J gene: TRBJ2-7
CDR3 DNA: TGTGCCAGCAGCTCAGGGGACGGCTACGAGCAGTACTTC
CDR3 protein: CASSSGDGYEQYF

D gene: .
clone size: .
V gene: TRBV7-7
CDR3 length: 15
J gene: TRBJ2-1
CDR3 DNA: TGTGCCAGCAGCTTAGAGGACACGGCCTACAATGAGCAGTTCTTC
CDR3 protein: CASSLEDTAYNEQFF

D gene: .
clone size: .
V gene: TRBV30
CDR3 length: 13
J gene: TRBJ1-5
CDR3 DNA: TGTGCCTGGAGTCCTGGGGGTAATCAGCCCCAGCATTTT
CDR3 protein: CAWSPGGNQPQHF

D gene: .
clone size: .
V gene: TRBV7-2
CDR3 length: 13
J gene: TRBJ1-2
CDR3 DNA: TGTGCCACCTCCCTGGGGAGTAAAGATGGCTACACCTTC
CDR3 protein: CATSLGSKDGYTF

D gene: .
clone size: .
V gene: TRBV11-2
CDR3 length: 13
J gene: TRBJ1-5
CDR3 DNA: TGTGCCAGCAGCTTGGGGGTTGGCCAGCCCCAGCATTTT
CDR3 protein: CASSLGVGQPQHF

D gene: TRBD1
clone size: .
V gene: TRBV7-2
CDR3 length: 12
J gene: TRBJ2-7
CDR3 DNA: TGTGCCAGCAGCGGCAGGGGGCACGAGCAGTACTTC
CDR3 protein: CASSGRGHEQYF

D gene: .
clone size: .
V gene: TRBV9
CDR3 length: 14
J gene: TRBJ1-5
CDR3 DNA: TGTGCCAGCAGTATCTCCGGGGGCAATCAGCCCCAGCATTTT
CDR3 protein: CASSISGGNQPQHF

D gene: .
clone size: .
V gene: TRBV18
CDR3 length: 14
J gene: TRBJ1-1
CDR3 DNA: TGTGCCAGCTCACCAGGGGGCGGGGACACTGAAGCTTTCTTT
CDR3 protein: CASSPGGGDTEAFF

D gene: .
clone size: .
V gene: TRBV19
CDR3 length: 16
J gene: TRBJ2-1
CDR3 DNA: TGTGCCAGTAGTATAGATGGCGGACTCTCCTACAATGAGCAGTTCTTC
CDR3 protein: CASSIDGGLSYNEQFF

D gene: .
clone size: .
V gene: TRBV7-8
CDR3 length: 15
J gene: TRBJ1-1
CDR3 DNA: TGTGCCAGCAGCTTAGCGAGACTGATGAACACTGAAGCTTTCTTT
CDR3 protein: CASSLARLMNTEAFF

D gene: .
clone size: .
V gene: TRBV10-3
CDR3 length: 13
J gene: TRBJ2-5
CDR3 DNA: TGTGCCATCAGAGGGCCGTTTCAAGAGACCCAGTACTTC
CDR3 protein: CAIRGPFQETQYF

D gene: .
clone size: .
V gene: TRBV19
CDR3 length: 15
J gene: TRBJ2-7
CDR3 DNA: TGTGCCAGTAGTAAGCTTTTGGACGGGATCTACGAGCAGTACTTC
CDR3 protein: CASSKLLDGIYEQYF

D gene: TRBD1
clone size: .
V gene: TRBV6-1
CDR3 length: 13
J gene: TRBJ2-1
CDR3 DNA: TGTGCCAGCAGCCAGGGACAGAACAATGAGCAGTTCTTC
CDR3 protein: CASSQGQNNEQFF

D gene: TRBD1
clone size: once
V gene: TRBV7-9
CDR3 length: 15
J gene: TRBJ1-1
CDR3 DNA: TGTGCCAGCACCAGACAGGGAGGGAGGAACACTGAAGCTTTCTTT
CDR3 protein: CASTRQGGRNTEAFF

D gene: TRBD2
clone size: once
V gene: TRBV7-2
CDR3 length: 12
J gene: TRBJ2-1
CDR3 DNA: TGTGCCAGCAGCACCCTAGCGGGTGAGCAGTTCTTC
CDR3 protein: CASSTLAGEQFF

D gene: TRBD1
clone size: .
V gene: TRBV6-4
CDR3 length: 12
J gene: TRBJ1-6
CDR3 DNA: TGCGCCAAACAGGGGGCGAATTCACCCCTCCACTTT
CDR3 protein: CAKQGANSPLHF

D gene: TRBD1
clone size: .
V gene: TRBV29-1
CDR3 length: 14
J gene: TRBJ1-1
CDR3 DNA: TGCAGCGCATTAAGGGGGCGCAGGATGGCTGAAGCTTTCTTT
CDR3 protein: CSALRGRRMAEAFF

D gene: .
clone size: .
V gene: TRBV28
CDR3 length: 12
J gene: TRBJ2-3
CDR3 DNA: TGTGCCAGCGGGCCTAACACAGATACGCAGTATTTT
CDR3 protein: CASGPNTDTQYF

D gene: TRBD2
clone size: .
V gene: TRBV4-2
CDR3 length: 18
J gene: TRBJ2-1
CDR3 DNA: TGTGCCAGCAGCCCCCGCGGCCGGGGCGGGGGGGCGCTGAATGAGCAGTTCTTC
CDR3 protein: CASSPRGRGGGALNEQFF

D gene: .
clone size: once
V gene: TRBV11-3
CDR3 length: 12
J gene: TRBJ2-3
CDR3 DNA: TGTGCCAGCAGCCTGCTAGGGGCCCCCCCGTATTTT
CDR3 protein: CASSLLGAPPYF

D gene: .
clone size: .
V gene: TRBV19
CDR3 length: 14
J gene: TRBJ1-2
CDR3 DNA: TGTGCCAGTAGTATGGCCGGGCCAAACTATGGCTACACCTTC
CDR3 protein: CASSMAGPNYGYTF

D gene: .
clone size: .
V gene: TRBV9
CDR3 length: 13
J gene: TRBJ1-2
CDR3 DNA: TGTGCCAGCAGCGTAGAGCCAGAAAATGGCTACACCTTC
CDR3 protein: CASSVEPENGYTF

D gene: .
clone size: .
V gene: TRBV23-1
CDR3 length: 11
J gene: TRBJ2-7
CDR3 DNA: TGCGCCAGGCAGGTTTACAGCCAGGAGTACTTC
CDR3 protein: CARQVYSQEYF

D gene: .
clone size: .
V gene: TRBV11-2
CDR3 length: 13
J gene: TRBJ1-2
CDR3 DNA: TGTGCCAGCAGCTTAACTGGGGCTTATGGCTACACCTTC
CDR3 protein: CASSLTGAYGYTF

D gene: TRBD1
clone size: .
V gene: TRBV6-4
CDR3 length: 15
J gene: TRBJ2-2
CDR3 DNA: TGTGCCAGCAGTGGGTCAGGGGGAAGCACCGGGGAGCTGTTTTTT
CDR3 protein: CASSGSGGSTGELFF

D gene: .
clone size: once
V gene: TRBV7-8
CDR3 length: 14
J gene: TRBJ1-3
CDR3 DNA: TGTGCCAGCAGCTTAGCAGTGATAGGAAACACCATATATTTT
CDR3 protein: CASSLAVIGNTIYF

D gene: .
clone size: .
V gene: TRBV18
CDR3 length: 14
J gene: TRBJ1-2
CDR3 DNA: TGTGCCAGCTCACCACCCCAGCCCTTGTATGGCTACACCTTC
CDR3 protein: CASSPPQPLYGYTF

D gene: .
clone size: .
V gene: TRBV28
CDR3 length: 13
J gene: TRBJ1-6
CDR3 DNA: TGTGCCAGCAACGGCGCAGGGACTTCACCCCTCCACTTT
CDR3 protein: CASNGAGTSPLHF

D gene: TRBD1
clone size: .
V gene: TRBV6-8
CDR3 length: 14
J gene: TRBJ1-5
CDR3 DNA: TGTGCCAGCACCGGGACAGGGGACAATCAGCCCCAGCATTTT
CDR3 protein: CASTGTGDNQPQHF

D gene: .
clone size: .
V gene: TRBV10-3
CDR3 length: 14
J gene: TRBJ1-5
CDR3 DNA: TGTGCCATCAGTGAGTCAAGTAGCAATCAGCCCCAGCATTTT
CDR3 protein: CAISESSSNQPQHF

D gene: TRBD1
clone size: few
V gene: TRBV29-1
CDR3 length: 12
J gene: TRBJ1-1
CDR3 DNA: TGCAGTGCCACAGGGGGAAACACTGAAGCTTTCTTT
CDR3 protein: CSATGGNTEAFF

D gene: .
clone size: .
V gene: TRBV5-1
CDR3 length: 13
J gene: TRBJ1-6
CDR3 DNA: TGCGCCAGCAGCTTGGCGGGGCGATCACCCCTCCACTTT
CDR3 protein: CASSLAGRSPLHF

D gene: .
clone size: .
V gene: TRBV2
CDR3 length: 15
J gene: TRBJ1-5
CDR3 DNA: TGTGCCAGCAGTACCCCTGGACAGAACTTGCAGCCCCAGCATTTT
CDR3 protein: CASSTPGQNLQPQHF

D gene: .
clone size: .
V gene: TRBV11-3
CDR3 length: 13
J gene: TRBJ1-1
CDR3 DNA: TGTGCCAGCAGCTTAATACAGGGAACTGAAGCTTTCTTT
CDR3 protein: CASSLIQGTEAFF

D gene: .
clone size: .
V gene: TRBV10-3
CDR3 length: 13
J gene: TRBJ2-5
CDR3 DNA: TGTGCCATCAGTGCGTTAGGTCAAGAGACCCAGTACTTC
CDR3 protein: CAISALGQETQYF

D gene: .
clone size: .
V gene: TRBV5-5
CDR3 length: 12
J gene: TRBJ1-1
CDR3 DNA: TGTGCCAGCAGCGACCCGGGACTTGGAGCTTTCTTT
CDR3 protein: CASSDPGLGAFF

D gene: .
clone size: .
V gene: TRBV28
CDR3 length: 12
J gene: TRBJ2-4
CDR3 DNA: TGTGCCAGCAGAGGACCAGCGGACATTCAGTACTTC
CDR3 protein: CASRGPADIQYF

D gene: .
clone size: once
V gene: TRBV5-1
CDR3 length: 12
J gene: TRBJ2-5
CDR3 DNA: TGCGCCAGCAGAATTGGCCAAGAGACCCAGTACTTC
CDR3 protein: CASRIGQETQYF

D gene: TRBD1
clone size: .
V gene: TRBV27
CDR3 length: 13
J gene: TRBJ2-1
CDR3 DNA: TGTGCCAGCAGTTTAAGGGACAGCAATGAGCAGTTCTTC
CDR3 protein: CASSLRDSNEQFF

D gene: .
clone size: .
V gene: TRBV21-1
CDR3 length: 15
J gene: TRBJ1-5
CDR3 DNA: TGTGCCAGCACCCCTACAGGGGGCCGCAATCAGCCCCAGCATTTT
CDR3 protein: CASTPTGGRNQPQHF